These 9 T cell receptor beta chains were all obtained from the same sample, sequenced in a study of metastatic and nonmetastatic thyroid tumors. No treatment of any kind had been given to any patient before thyroid surgery. TCRdb re-analyzed the PCR reads through MiXCR. The repertoire holds fewer than 9,000 clones, with about 31% as singletons. The sequenced sample consisted of tumor tissue. Receptor source: a female donor with papillary thyroid cancer or a benign thyroid nodule (not recorded which). Some clones in this sample may be carry-over from other donors' samples.

This clone was counted a few times. The chain couples TRBV19 to TRBJ1-5, with D perhaps TRBD1 (6 bases). CDR3 length: 14 residues. The germline CDR1 and CDR2 sequences are LNHDA and SQIVND (reference sequence). V lost 5 bases and J lost 3, with 11 bases in between. CDR3 protein: CASSLTGNNQPQHF. In nucleotides, the CDR3 is TGTGCCAGTAGTTTAACAGGGAACAATCAGCCCCAGCATTTT.

Ten or more counts support this clone. The V call is TRBV5-4, the J call TRBJ1-5; the match to TRBD1 covers 7 bases. The germline CDR1 and CDR2 sequences are SGHNT and YYREEE (reference sequence). This CDR3 is 17 amino acids long. Unmatched junction bases numbered 13, after V lost 3 bases and J lost 4 bases. The DNA for the CDR3 is TGTGCCAGCAGCTCTGCGCCATGGACAGGCGGAAATCAGCCCCAGCATTTT. This encodes CASSSAPWTGGNQPQHF.

The chain uses TRBV5-1 and TRBJ1-2; the D gene is possibly TRBD1 (5 bases). Germline V gives CDR1 SGHRS, CDR2 YFSETQ. The V and J ends lost 4 bases and 4 bases respectively, with 14 bases between them. The CDR3 sequence is 14 residues long. The CDR3 protein is CASSPRGPSYGYTF. CDR3 nucleotides: TGCGCCAGCAGCCCAAGGGGTCCCTCCTATGGCTACACCTTC.

By its share, this clone is medium-sized. This chain links TRBV6-4 with TRBJ1-2, with no clear D. Between the trimmed V and J ends, which lost 0 bases and 4 bases, there was a span of 6 bases. CDR3 size: 13 residues. Germline values: CDR1 MRHNA, CDR2 SNTAGT. The CDR3 sequence: CASSDSEGYGYTF. Here the CDR3 DNA reads TGTGCCAGCAGTGACTCGGAGGGCTATGGCTACACCTTC.

In DNA, the CDR3 is TGTGCCAGCAGCTTAGGAAGGGGGCCGGGGCGGCTTGACGGGGAGCTGTTTTTT. Amino acids: CASSLGRGPGRLDGELFF. This sequence joins TRBV11-2 and TRBJ2-2, with TRBD1 matching over 7 bases. Germline V gives CDR1 SGHAT, CDR2 FQNNGV. V was clipped by 1 base and J by 7 bases; unmatched bases: 15. The CDR3 is 18 amino acids.

The V and J genes are TRBV6-1 and TRBJ1-1, with D unclear. CDR3 length: 13 amino acids. Trimming pared 5 bases from V and 2 bases from J, leaving 9 bases between. In germline, CDR1 is MNHNS, CDR2 SASEGT. The CDR3 loop is CASSSAGNTEAFF. CDR3 sequence (DNA): TGTGCCAGCAGTAGTGCCGGCAACACTGAAGCTTTCTTT.

V gene TRBV28 combines with J gene TRBJ1-2; possible D gene TRBD1, 5 bases. Germline CDR1 and CDR2: MDHEN and SYDVKM. V was cut by 5 bases and J by 4 bases, with 11 bases left in between. CDR3 length: 13 amino acids. The CDR3 DNA follows: TGTGCCAGCAGTCCAAAAGGGACCTATGGCTACACCTTC. Its protein product is CASSPKGTYGYTF.

The rearrangement joins TRBV19 to TRBJ1-2, with TRBD1 as a possible D gene (5 bases). V lost 3 bases and J 5 bases, leaving 16 bases between the germline ends. Germline loops: CDR1 LNHDA, CDR2 SQIVND (reference sequence). This CDR3 has 15 residues. CDR3 nucleotides: TGTGCCAGTAGTATTATAGGGCTTGGGGCTTATGGCTACACCTTC. Protein sequence: CASSIIGLGAYGYTF.

The J gene is TRBJ2-7, the V gene TRBV20-1, with a weak D call TRBD1 (6 bases). This CDR3 has 16 residues. Looked up from germline, CDR1 is DFQATT and CDR2 is SNEGSKA (reference sequence). V lost 2 bases and J 0 bases, leaving 17 bases between the germline ends. CDR3 region: CSARPLDTGSSYEQYF. DNA for the CDR3: TGCAGTGCTAGACCCTTAGATACAGGGAGCTCCTACGAGCAGTACTTC.